This T cell receptor beta chain was captured by sequencing in a study of T cells in Graves' hyperthyroidism and ophthalmopathy. This clonotype showed up many times. Amplified regions were TCR beta CDR3 sequences from RNA transcripts. The HTBI primer set drove a first-round RT-PCR of the TCR CDR3. TCRdb used MiXCR to reprocess the multiplex PCR reads, holding one entry per CDR3 protein. This table has around 580,000 distinct CDR3 sequences, approximately 44% appearing once. The germline V gene has CDR1 SEHNR and CDR2 FQNEAQ (reference sequence). Trimming removed 5 bases from V and 3 bases from J, with 14 bases in between. The CDR3 is 14 residues long.

Source material: peripheral blood or thyroid tissue (not recorded which). The receptor was isolated from a woman under 30 with Graves' hyperthyroidism. This sequence joins TRBV7-9 and TRBJ2-7; perhaps TRBD2 as D (6 bases). The CDR3 protein is CASSPWTTNYEQYF. Here the CDR3 DNA reads TGTGCCAGCAGCCCCTGGACTACGAACTACGAGCAGTACTTC. The full variable domain, rest sourced from reference TRBV7-9 and TRBJ2-7, is DTGVSQNPRHKITKRGQNVTFRCDPISEHNRLYWYRQTLGQGPEFLTYFQNEAQLEKSRLLSDRFSAERPKGSFSTLEIQRTEQGDSAMYLCASSPWTTNYEQYFGPGTRLTVT.